This TCR beta chain appears in the sequencing data of a study of cytomegalovirus exposure and HLA in healthy donors. Findings and limits, study-wide: A few of the chains that were CMV-associated were confirmed in vitro to be specific for CMV antigens. Most observed TCR sequences were rare, whereas some public TCRs were detected in many donors.

About this clone itself: Its antigen is unknown.

60 Vbeta and 13 Jbeta primers were used in PCR. Sequenced by immunoSEQ multiplex PCR; TCRdb stores in-frame clones only, minus some. The sample includes around 200,000 clones, 65% to 90% of them seen just once. Looked up from germline, CDR1 is MDHEN and CDR2 is SYDVKM. V was clipped by 8 bases and J by 2 bases; unmatched bases: 10. The CDR3 loop spans 15 amino acids. The chain combines TRBV28 with TRBJ2-3; 7 bases fit TRBD2. What was sequenced was PBMCs. This TCR came from a woman in her forties or fifties in good health and CMV-seronegative. The CDR3 loop is CASGSSGFNTDTQYF. In nucleotides, the CDR3 is TGTGCCAGCGGATCTAGCGGATTTAACACAGATACGCAGTATTTT.